The TCR beta chain described here comes from a study of blood T cell repertoires in COVID-19. The wider study: The study drew acute and convalescent COVID-19 samples from the United States, Italy and Spain.

The CDR3 has 14 amino acids. V trimming: 3 bases; J trimming: 7 bases; junction bases outside the gene matches: 3. Germline-derived CDR1 and CDR2 are MRHNA and SNTAGT. TCRdb's table, derived via immunoSEQ multiplex PCR, lists solely in-frame clones and lacks some. The sample consists of roughly 340,000 clones, 70% to 90% of them appearing once. This TCR derives from a woman in her 30s with COVID-19, enrolled during active disease. The specimen sequenced was peripheral blood. This chain connects TRBV6-4 to TRBJ2-1, with TRBD1 matching 10 bases. The CDR3 here is CASSEGTGANEQFF. CDR3 sequence (DNA): TGTGCCAGCAGTGAAGGGACAGGGGCAAATGAGCAGTTCTTC.